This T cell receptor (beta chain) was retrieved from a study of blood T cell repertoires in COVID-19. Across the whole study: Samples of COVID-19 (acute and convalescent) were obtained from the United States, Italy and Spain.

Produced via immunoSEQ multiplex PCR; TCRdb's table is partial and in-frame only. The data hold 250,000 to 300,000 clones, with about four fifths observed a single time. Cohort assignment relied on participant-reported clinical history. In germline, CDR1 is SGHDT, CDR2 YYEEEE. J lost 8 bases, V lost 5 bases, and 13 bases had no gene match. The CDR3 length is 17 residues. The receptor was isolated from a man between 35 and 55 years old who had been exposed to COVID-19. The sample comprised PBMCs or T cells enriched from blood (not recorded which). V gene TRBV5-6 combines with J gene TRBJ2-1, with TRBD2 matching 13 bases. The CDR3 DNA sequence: TGTGCCAGCAGTTTTGGGGCACTAGGACTAGCGGGAGATGAGCAGTTCTTC. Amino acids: CASSFGALGLAGDEQFF.